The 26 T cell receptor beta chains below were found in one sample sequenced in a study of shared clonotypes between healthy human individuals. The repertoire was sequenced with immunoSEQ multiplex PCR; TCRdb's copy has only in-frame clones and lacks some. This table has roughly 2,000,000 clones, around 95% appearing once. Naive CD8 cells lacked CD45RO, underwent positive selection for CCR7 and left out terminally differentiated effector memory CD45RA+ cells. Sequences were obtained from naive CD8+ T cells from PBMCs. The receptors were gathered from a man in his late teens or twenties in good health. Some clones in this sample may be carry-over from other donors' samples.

The CDR3 sequence is CASSDPGQGSAEQYF. The CDR3 DNA follows: TGTGCCAGCAGCGATCCGGGACAGGGGTCCGCCGAGCAGTACTTC. This sequence joins TRBV5-5 and TRBJ2-7, with TRBD1 matching over 10 bases. V was clipped by 4 bases and J by 6 bases; unmatched bases: 10. This CDR3 contains 15 residues. Germline V gene lookup returns CDR1 SGHKS and CDR2 YYEKEE (reference sequence).

The CDR3 reads CASSTPGGPHTEAFF. The CDR3 DNA is TGTGCCAGCAGTACCCCTGGAGGACCGCACACTGAAGCTTTCTTT. The chain has TRBV27 and TRBJ1-1; D is unclear. The CDR3 contains 15 residues. With 5 bases removed from V and 3 bases from J, the gap between germline ends came to 16 bases. From germline, CDR1 is MNHEY and CDR2 SMNVEV (reference sequence).

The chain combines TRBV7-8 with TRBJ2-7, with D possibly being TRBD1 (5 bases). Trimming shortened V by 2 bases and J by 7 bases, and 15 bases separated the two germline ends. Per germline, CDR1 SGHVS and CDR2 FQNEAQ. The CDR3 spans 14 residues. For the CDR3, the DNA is TGTGCCAGCAGCTTAACGAGACAGCCCTTAGAGCAGTACTTC. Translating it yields CASSLTRQPLEQYF. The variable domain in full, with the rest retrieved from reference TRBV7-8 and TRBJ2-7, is GAGVSQSPRYKVAKRGQDVALRCDPISGHVSLFWYQQALGQGPEFLTYFQNEAQLDKSGLPSDRFFAERPEGSVSTLKIQRTQQEDSAVYLCASSLTRQPLEQYFGPGTRLTVT.

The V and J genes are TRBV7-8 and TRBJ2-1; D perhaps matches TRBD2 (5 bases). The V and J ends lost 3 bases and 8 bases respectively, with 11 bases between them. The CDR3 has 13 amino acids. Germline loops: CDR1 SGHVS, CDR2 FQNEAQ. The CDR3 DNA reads TGTGCCAGCAGCTTGGGCCGGGAATATGAGCAGTTCTTC. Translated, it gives CASSLGREYEQFF.

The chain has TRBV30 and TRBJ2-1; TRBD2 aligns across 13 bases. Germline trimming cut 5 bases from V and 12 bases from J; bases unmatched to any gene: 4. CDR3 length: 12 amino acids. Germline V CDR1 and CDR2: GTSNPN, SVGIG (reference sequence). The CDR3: CAWGLAGEGQFF. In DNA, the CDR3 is TGTGCCTGGGGACTAGCGGGAGAAGGGCAGTTCTTC.

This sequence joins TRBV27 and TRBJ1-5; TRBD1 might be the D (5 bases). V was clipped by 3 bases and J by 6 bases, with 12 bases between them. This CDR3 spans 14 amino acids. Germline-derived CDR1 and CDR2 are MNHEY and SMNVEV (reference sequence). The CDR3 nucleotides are TGTGCCAGCAGTTTCACGGGGGTGGGTCAGCCCCAGCATTTT. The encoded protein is CASSFTGVGQPQHF.

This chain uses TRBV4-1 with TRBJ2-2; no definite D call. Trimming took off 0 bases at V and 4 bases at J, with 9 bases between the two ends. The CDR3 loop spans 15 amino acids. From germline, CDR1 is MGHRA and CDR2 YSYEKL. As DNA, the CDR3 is TGCGCCAGCAGCCAAGAAATCTCGAGCACCGGGGAGCTGTTTTTT. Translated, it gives CASSQEISSTGELFF.

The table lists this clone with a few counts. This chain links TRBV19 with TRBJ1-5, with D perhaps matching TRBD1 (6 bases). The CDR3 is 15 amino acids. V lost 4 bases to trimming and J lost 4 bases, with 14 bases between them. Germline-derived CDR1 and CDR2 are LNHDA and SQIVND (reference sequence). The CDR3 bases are TGTGCCAGTAGTACCTACCTCCAGGGGAATCAGCCCCAGCATTTT. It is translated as CASSTYLQGNQPQHF. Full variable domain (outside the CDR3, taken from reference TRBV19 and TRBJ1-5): DGGITQSPKYLFRKEGQNVTLSCEQNLNHDAMYWYRQDPGQGLRLIYYSQIVNDFQKGDIAEGYSVSREKKESFPLTVTSAQKNPTAFYLCASSTYLQGNQPQHFGDGTRLSIL.

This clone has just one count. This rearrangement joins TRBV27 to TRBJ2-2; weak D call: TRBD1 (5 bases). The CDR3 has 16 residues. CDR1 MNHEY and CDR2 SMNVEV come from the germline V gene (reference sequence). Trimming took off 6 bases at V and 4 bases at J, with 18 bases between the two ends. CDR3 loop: CASSPYLRDVTGELFF. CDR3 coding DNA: TGTGCCAGCAGCCCATACCTCAGGGATGTCACCGGGGAGCTGTTTTTT.

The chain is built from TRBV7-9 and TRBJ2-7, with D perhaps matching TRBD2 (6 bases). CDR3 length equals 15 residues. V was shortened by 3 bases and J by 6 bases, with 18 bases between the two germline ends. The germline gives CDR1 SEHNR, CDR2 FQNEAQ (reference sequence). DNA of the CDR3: TGTGCCAGCAGCTTCCAGGGAGGTATTAATGGCGAGCAGTACTTC. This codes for CASSFQGGINGEQYF.

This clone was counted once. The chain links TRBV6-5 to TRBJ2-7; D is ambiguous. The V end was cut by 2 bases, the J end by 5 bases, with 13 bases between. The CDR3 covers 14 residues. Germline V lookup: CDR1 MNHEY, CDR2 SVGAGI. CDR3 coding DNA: TGTGCCAGCAGTTACGCCGGAGAACCCAACGAGCAGTACTTC. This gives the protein CASSYAGEPNEQYF.

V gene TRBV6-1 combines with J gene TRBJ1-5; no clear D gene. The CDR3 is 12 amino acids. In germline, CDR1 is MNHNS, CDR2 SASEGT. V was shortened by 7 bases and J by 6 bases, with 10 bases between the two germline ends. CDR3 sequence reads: CASIREGQPQHF. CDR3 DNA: TGTGCCAGCATACGGGAAGGTCAGCCCCAGCATTTT.

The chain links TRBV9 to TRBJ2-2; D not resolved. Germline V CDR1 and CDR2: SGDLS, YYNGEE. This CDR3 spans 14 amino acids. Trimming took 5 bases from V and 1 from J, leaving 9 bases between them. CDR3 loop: CASRSLQNTGELFF. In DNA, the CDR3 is TGTGCCAGCAGAAGTCTTCAGAACACCGGGGAGCTGTTTTTT.

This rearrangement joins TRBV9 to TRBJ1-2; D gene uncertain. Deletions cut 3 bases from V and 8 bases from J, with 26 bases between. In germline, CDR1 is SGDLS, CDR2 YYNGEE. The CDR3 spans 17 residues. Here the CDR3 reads CASSAIVRTVGLEGYTF. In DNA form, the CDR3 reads TGTGCCAGCAGCGCCATAGTCCGGACGGTTGGCTTGGAGGGCTACACCTTC.

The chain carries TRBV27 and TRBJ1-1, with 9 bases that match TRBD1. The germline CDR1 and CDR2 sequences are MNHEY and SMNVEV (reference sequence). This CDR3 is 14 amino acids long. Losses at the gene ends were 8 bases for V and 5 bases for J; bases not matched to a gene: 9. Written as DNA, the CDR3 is TGTGCCAGCGGTACCGGGACAGGGCTGACTGAAGCTTTCTTT. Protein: CASGTGTGLTEAFF.

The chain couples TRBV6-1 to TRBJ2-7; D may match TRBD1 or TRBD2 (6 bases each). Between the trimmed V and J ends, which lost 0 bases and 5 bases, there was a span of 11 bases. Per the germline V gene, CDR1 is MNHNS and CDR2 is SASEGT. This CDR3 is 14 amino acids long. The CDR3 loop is CASSEAPGANEQYF. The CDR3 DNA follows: TGTGCCAGCAGTGAAGCGCCGGGGGCCAACGAGCAGTACTTC.

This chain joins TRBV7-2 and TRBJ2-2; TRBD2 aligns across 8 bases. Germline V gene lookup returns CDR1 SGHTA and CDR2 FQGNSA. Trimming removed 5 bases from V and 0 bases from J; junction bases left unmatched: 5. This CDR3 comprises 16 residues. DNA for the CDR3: TGTGCCAGCAGCCCCGGGGGGGGAACGAACACCGGGGAGCTGTTTTTT. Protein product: CASSPGGGTNTGELFF.

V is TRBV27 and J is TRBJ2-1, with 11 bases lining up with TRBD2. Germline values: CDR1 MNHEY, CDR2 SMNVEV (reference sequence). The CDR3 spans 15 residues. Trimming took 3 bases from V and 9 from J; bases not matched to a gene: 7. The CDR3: CASSFFSGRAGEQFF. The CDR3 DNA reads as TGTGCCAGCAGTTTCTTTAGCGGGAGGGCCGGTGAGCAGTTCTTC.

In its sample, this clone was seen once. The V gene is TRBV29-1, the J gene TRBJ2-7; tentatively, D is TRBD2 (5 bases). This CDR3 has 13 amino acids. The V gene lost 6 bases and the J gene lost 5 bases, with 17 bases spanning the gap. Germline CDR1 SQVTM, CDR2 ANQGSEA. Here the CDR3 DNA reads TGCAGCGTCGGGCCGAGGGCCGGGAACGAGCAGTACTTC. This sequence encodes CSVGPRAGNEQYF.

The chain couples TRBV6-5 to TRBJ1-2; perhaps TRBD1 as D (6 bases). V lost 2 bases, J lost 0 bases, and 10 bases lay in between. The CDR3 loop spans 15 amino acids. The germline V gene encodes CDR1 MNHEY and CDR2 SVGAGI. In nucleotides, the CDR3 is TGTGCCAGCAGTTACGTCGGGGGCGCTAACTATGGCTACACCTTC. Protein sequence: CASSYVGGANYGYTF.

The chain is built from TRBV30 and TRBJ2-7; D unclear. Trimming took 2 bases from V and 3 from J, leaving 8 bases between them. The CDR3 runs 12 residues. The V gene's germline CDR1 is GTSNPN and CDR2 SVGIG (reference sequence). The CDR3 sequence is CAWSPTLYEQYF. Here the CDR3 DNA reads TGTGCCTGGAGTCCCACCCTCTACGAGCAGTACTTC.

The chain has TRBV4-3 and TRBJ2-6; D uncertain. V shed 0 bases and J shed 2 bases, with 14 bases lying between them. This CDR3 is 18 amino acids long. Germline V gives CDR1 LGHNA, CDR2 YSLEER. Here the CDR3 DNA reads TGCGCCAGCAGCCAAGATCGTTTGGGAAGGGCTGGGGCCAACGTCCTGACTTTC. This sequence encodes CASSQDRLGRAGANVLTF.

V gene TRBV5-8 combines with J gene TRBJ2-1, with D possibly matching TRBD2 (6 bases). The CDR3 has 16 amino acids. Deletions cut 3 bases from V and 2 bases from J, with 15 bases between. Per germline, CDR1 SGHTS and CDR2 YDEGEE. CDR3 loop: CASSSRSGAPYNEQFF. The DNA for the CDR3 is TGTGCCAGCAGCTCTCGTAGCGGAGCCCCCTACAATGAGCAGTTCTTC.

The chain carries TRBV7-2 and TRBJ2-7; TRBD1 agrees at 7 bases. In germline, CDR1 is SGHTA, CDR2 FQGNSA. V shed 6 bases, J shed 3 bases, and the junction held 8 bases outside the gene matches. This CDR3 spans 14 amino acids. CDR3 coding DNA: TGTGCCAGCAGTCCCAGGGGGTTTGTCTACGAGCAGTACTTC. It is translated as CASSPRGFVYEQYF. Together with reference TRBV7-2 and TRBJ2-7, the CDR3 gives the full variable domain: GAGVSQSPSNKVTEKGKDVELRCDPISGHTALYWYRQSLGQGLEFLIYFQGNSAPDKSGLPSDRFSAERTGGSVSTLTIQRTQQEDSAVYLCASSPRGFVYEQYFGPGTRLTVT.

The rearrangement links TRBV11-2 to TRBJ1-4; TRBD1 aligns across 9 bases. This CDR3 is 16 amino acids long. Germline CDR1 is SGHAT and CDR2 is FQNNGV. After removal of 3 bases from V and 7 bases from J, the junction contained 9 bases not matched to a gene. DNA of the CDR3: TGTGCCAGCAGCTTCACCCGGGACAGGGCTCTTGAAAAACTGTTTTTT. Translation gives CASSFTRDRALEKLFF.

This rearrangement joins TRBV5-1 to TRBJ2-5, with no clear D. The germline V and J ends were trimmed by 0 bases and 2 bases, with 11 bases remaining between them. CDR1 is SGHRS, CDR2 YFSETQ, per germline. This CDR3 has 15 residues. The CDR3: CASSLGRYLQETQYF. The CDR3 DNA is TGCGCCAGCAGCTTGGGGCGGTACCTTCAAGAGACCCAGTACTTC. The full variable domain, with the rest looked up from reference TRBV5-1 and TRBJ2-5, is KAGVTQTPRYLIKTRGQQVTLSCSPISGHRSVSWYQQTPGQGLQFLFEYFSETQRNKGNFPGRFSGRQFSNSRSEMNVSTLELGDSALYLCASSLGRYLQETQYFGPGTRLLVL.